This T cell receptor beta chain came from a study of PD-1 blockade in classical Hodgkin lymphoma (dated by TCRdb to about 2020). At the level of the whole study: The study used TCR beta sequencing and CyTOF to define a peripheral blood immune signature of response to PD-1 blockade in classical Hodgkin lymphoma. On the study overall, not on this receptor specifically: The study was limited to a single clinical trial cohort, and causes of repertoire differences, possibly disease activity or prior therapy, remained undefined. Baseline TCR diversity was reported as lower in newly diagnosed patients than in healthy donors, and lower still in relapsed/refractory patients.

The Qiagen DNeasy kit was used to extract genomic DNA from unsorted PBMCs and from the negatively selected CD4+ and CD8+ fractions. TCR beta CDR3 regions were subjected to amplification by immunoSEQ multiplex PCR with primers that anneal to V and J segments. A synthetic immune receptor repertoire was used to minimize amplification bias, and any remaining bias was removed computationally after sequencing. As for how the authors treated the data: Repertoire diversity was quantified as the Shannon entropy index using custom Python scripts. Unsorted, CD4+ and CD8+ repertoires were examined separately, except in combined analyses, for which CD4+ and CD8+ sequences were merged in silico. The source is immuneACCESS, and TCRdb retained only in-frame sequences with V and J called. Part of the clones is not carried over; for the studies checked, unresolved V genes explain less than half of this, and the remainder is unexplained. V, J and clone size are taken as reported in that table, and D and trimming were inferred from the DNA itself. The sample profile shows tens of thousands of clones; approximately 91% of them were found once. The ten top clones hold nearly 5% of the sample.

The meaning of the sample's time point label: newly diagnosed, previously untreated cHL patient sample. As a comparison group for the relapsed/refractory trial patients, PBMCs from patients with newly diagnosed, previously untreated classical Hodgkin lymphoma were sequenced. Peripheral blood was collected in 8 mL Vacutainer Cell Preparation Tubes, from which PBMCs were isolated by centrifugation and then cryopreserved. Worth noting for this clone: It has no known antigen specificity. Base-call qualities are not available, and no considerably larger clone is one nucleotide away.

From V the trimming removes 5 bases and from J it removes 3 bases, while the gene matches leave 5 bases of the junction unaccounted for. Counted from cysteine to phenylalanine, this CDR3 has 14 amino acids. Only the CDR3 portion is preserved as DNA: 42 bases, with reading frame beginning at the first base. CDR1 MNHEY and CDR2 SMNVEV are derived from the germline V gene (reference sequence). This chain is built from TRBV27 and TRBJ1-1, and TRBD1 aligns with 8 junction nucleotides. This sequence was found in a human donor with classical Hodgkin lymphoma. The sample taken for sequencing was peripheral blood mononuclear cells (PBMCs). The CDR3 protein: CASSLRGPDTEAFF. The DNA sequence is TGTGCCAGCAGTCTCAGGGGGCCGGACACTGAAGCTTTCTTT.